One and the same sample provided the 6 T cell receptor beta chains below, sequenced in a study of T cell responses to AZD1222 COVID-19 vaccine. Sequencing was performed with immunoSEQ multiplex PCR; in TCRdb, only in-frame clones are kept and a portion is missing. The sample records about 70,000 clones, roughly 91% being singletons. The sample consisted of peripheral blood, taken 28 days after the second dose of the MenACWY control vaccine. Receptor source: an adult who received the MenACWY meningococcal vaccine as a control.

V gene TRBV4-3 combines with J gene TRBJ2-2, with 12 bases aligning to TRBD2. Per germline, CDR1 LGHNA and CDR2 YSLEER. The CDR3 is 18 residues long. Trimming at V came to 1 base and at J to 0 bases, leaving 3 bases not matched to a gene. CDR3: CASSQVRTSGANTGELFF. The CDR3 coding sequence is TGCGCCAGCAGCCAAGTTAGGACTAGCGGGGCGAACACCGGGGAGCTGTTTTTT.

This chain connects TRBV6-1 to TRBJ1-5; no clear D. The CDR3 loop spans 14 amino acids. From germline, CDR1 is MNHNS and CDR2 SASEGT. Trimming took 2 bases from V and 4 from J, leaving 9 bases between them. The CDR3 is CASSEFLANQPQHF. The CDR3 bases are TGTGCCAGCAGTGAATTTTTGGCAAATCAGCCCCAGCATTTT.

The chain combines TRBV28 with TRBJ1-5, with a tentative D call TRBD1 (6 bases). Per the germline V gene, CDR1 is MDHEN and CDR2 is SYDVKM. The CDR3 totals 16 residues. V was pared by 6 bases and J by 0 bases, with 15 bases between. Here the CDR3 DNA reads TGTGCCAGCAGACCCAGGACAGCATATAGCAATCAGCCCCAGCATTTT. Translation gives CASRPRTAYSNQPQHF. Full variable domain (rest looked up from reference TRBV28 and TRBJ1-5): DVKVTQSSRYLVKRTGEKVFLECVQDMDHENMFWYRQDPGLGLRLIYFSYDVKMKEKGDIPEGYSVSREKKERFSLILESASTNQTSMYLCASRPRTAYSNQPQHFGDGTRLSIL.

J is TRBJ2-2 and V is TRBV11-2; no firm D call. This CDR3 is 15 amino acids long. The germline V gene encodes CDR1 SGHAT and CDR2 FQNNGV. The V end was cut by 3 bases, the J end by 3 bases, with 11 bases between. The CDR3 DNA sequence: TGTGCCAGCAGCTTGAACACCCCGGACACCGGGGAGCTGTTTTTT. Residues: CASSLNTPDTGELFF.

The chain couples TRBV14 to TRBJ1-3, with D possibly TRBD1 on 5 matching bases. The germline V and J ends were trimmed by 0 bases and 4 bases, with 16 bases remaining between them. The CDR3 loop spans 17 amino acids. CDR1 is SGHDN and CDR2 is FVKESK in the germline V gene. The CDR3 protein is CASSQDWGEMLGNTIYF. The CDR3 DNA reads TGTGCCAGCAGCCAAGACTGGGGGGAAATGCTCGGAAACACCATATATTTT.

This chain links TRBV18 with TRBJ1-1; 9 bases agree with TRBD1. V shed 0 bases and J 7 bases; nucleotides not matched to a gene: 6. The CDR3 is made up of 15 amino acids. Germline CDR1 KGHSH, CDR2 LQKENI. CDR3 in amino acids: CASSPPGGQGGEAFF. CDR3 nucleotide sequence: TGTGCCAGCTCACCACCGGGGGGACAGGGCGGTGAAGCTTTCTTT.